This is a list of T cell receptor beta chains from one sample in a study of cytomegalovirus exposure and HLA in healthy donors. The protocol was immunoSEQ multiplex PCR, while the TCRdb copy is restricted to in-frame clones and leaves out a portion. The sample has some 130,000 clones, roughly three quarters seen once. The material sequenced was PBMCs. These receptors came from a man aged 30 to 45 in good health and CMV-seronegative. Both conserved end residues are part of each CDR3. A D gene is named only where the DNA matches it firmly. Where a row states a size, it is once, few, many or the class of an expanded clone; other rows omit it.

D gene	clone size	V gene	J gene	CDR3 protein
TRBD2	once	TRBV6-4	TRBJ2-1	CASSVSGTSYNEQFF
.	.	TRBV2	TRBJ1-1	CASRTVGNTEAFF
.	.	TRBV18	TRBJ2-3	CASSPRQVPDTQYF
.	.	TRBV28	TRBJ1-5	CASSSGGTNQPQHF
TRBD2	.	TRBV5-4	TRBJ2-3	CASSYGTSGNTQYF
.	.	TRBV5-8	TRBJ1-5	CDSTPLESSNQPQHF
TRBD2	.	TRBV7-9	TRBJ2-2	CASSLQLAGAGELFF
.	.	TRBV28	TRBJ2-3	CASSQRNTDTQYF
TRBD2	once	TRBV10-2	TRBJ2-3	CASTPGTSGRGTDTQYF
.	.	TRBV7-2	TRBJ2-3	CASSLPGLEAQYF
.	.	TRBV7-2	TRBJ2-3	CASSLGGFIDTQYF
TRBD1	.	TRBV15	TRBJ1-4	CATRDRGQSNEKLFF
.	few	TRBV4-1	TRBJ2-3	CASSQPTSTAQYF
.	.	TRBV5-5	TRBJ2-7	CASSLPGAYEQYF
TRBD2	.	TRBV6-4	TRBJ2-2	CASSPGTSDSGELFF
.	.	TRBV6-1	.	CATLWGQNSYEQYF
.	few	TRBV28	TRBJ1-5	CASSLPGGTQPQHF
TRBD1	once	TRBV19	TRBJ1-2	CASSGQGLANYGYTF
.	.	TRBV7-9	TRBJ1-1	CASSPRTLMNTEAFF
TRBD2	.	TRBV7-9	TRBJ2-7	CASRRDYSSYEQYF
.	.	TRBV7-2	TRBJ1-2	CASSYGGDLYGYTF